This T cell receptor beta chain came from a study of blood T cell repertoires in COVID-19. Across the study: COVID-19 samples from acute and convalescent phases originated in the United States, Italy and Spain. PBMCs, B-cell-depleted T cells, or T cells were the source of the cDNA or gDNA that made up the material.

The authors' processing: Reference gene primer amplification yielded estimated nucleated cell counts. Assay used: immunoSEQ multiplex PCR; TCRdb lists only in-frame clones, some missing. V, J and clone size derive from that table, while D and trimming were established from the DNA sequence. The sample has about 190,000 clones; more than 70% are singletons. Trimming took off 1 base at V and 1 base at J, with 7 bases between the two ends. The CDR3 loop spans 15 amino acids. The V gene's germline CDR1 is LGHNT and CDR2 FRNRAP. The sequencing input was peripheral blood. V usage is TRBV12-5 and J usage is TRBJ2-2; D not resolved. This TCR derives from a woman in her thirties with acute or convalescent COVID-19. The CDR3 reads CASGLGGVNTGELFF. As DNA, the CDR3 is TGTGCTAGTGGTTTGGGTGGAGTGAACACCGGGGAGCTGTTTTTT.